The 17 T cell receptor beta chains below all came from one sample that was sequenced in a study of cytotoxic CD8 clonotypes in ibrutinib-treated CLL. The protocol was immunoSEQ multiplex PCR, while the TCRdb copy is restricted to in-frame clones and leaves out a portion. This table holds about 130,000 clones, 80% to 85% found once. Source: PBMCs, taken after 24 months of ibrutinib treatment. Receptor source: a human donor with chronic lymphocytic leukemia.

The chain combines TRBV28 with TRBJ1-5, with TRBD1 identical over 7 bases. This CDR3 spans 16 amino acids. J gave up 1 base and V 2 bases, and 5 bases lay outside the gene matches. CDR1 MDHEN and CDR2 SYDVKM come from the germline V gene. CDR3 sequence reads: CASSLEGAGSNQPQHF. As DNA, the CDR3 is TGTGCCAGCAGTTTAGAGGGGGCGGGGAGCAATCAGCCCCAGCATTTT.

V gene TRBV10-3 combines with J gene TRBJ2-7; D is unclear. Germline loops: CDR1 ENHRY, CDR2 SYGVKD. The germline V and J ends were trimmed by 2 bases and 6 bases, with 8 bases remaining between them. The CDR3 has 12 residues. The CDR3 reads CAISEPPSEQYF. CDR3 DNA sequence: TGTGCCATCAGTGAGCCCCCAAGCGAGCAGTACTTC.

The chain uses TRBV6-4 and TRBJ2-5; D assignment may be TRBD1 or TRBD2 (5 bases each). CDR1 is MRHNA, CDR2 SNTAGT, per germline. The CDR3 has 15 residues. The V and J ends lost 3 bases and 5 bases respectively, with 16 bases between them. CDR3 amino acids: CASSEGPEGIETQYF. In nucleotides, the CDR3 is TGTGCCAGCAGTGAGGGCCCCGAGGGGATCGAGACCCAGTACTTC.

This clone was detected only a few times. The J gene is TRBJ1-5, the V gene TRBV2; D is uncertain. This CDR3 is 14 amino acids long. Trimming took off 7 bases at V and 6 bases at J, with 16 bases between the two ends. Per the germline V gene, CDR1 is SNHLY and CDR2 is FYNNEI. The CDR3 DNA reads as TGTGCCAGCACTTTAAGCAGGAGTGCTCAGCCCCAGCATTTT. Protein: CASTLSRSAQPQHF.

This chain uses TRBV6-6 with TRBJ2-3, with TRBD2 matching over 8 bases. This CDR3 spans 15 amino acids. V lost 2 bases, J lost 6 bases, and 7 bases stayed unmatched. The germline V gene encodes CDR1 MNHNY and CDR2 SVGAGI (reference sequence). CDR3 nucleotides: TGTGCCAGCAGTTACCGGGGGGGGACGGCGGATACGCAGTATTTT. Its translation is CASSYRGGTADTQYF.

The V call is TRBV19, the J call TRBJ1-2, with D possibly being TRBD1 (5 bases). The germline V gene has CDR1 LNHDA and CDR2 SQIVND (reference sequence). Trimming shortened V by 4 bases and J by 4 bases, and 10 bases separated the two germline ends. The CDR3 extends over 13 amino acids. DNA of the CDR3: TGTGCCAGTAGTACCCGGGGGAGCTATGGCTACACCTTC. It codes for CASSTRGSYGYTF.

CDR3: CASSQAGQGYYGYTF. For the CDR3, the DNA is TGCGCCAGCAGCCAAGCGGGACAGGGATACTATGGCTACACCTTC. V gene TRBV4-1 combines with J gene TRBJ1-2, with 9 bases fitting TRBD1. From germline, CDR1 is MGHRA and CDR2 YSYEKL. V lost 1 base, J lost 3 bases, and 3 bases stayed unmatched. CDR3 length: 15 amino acids.

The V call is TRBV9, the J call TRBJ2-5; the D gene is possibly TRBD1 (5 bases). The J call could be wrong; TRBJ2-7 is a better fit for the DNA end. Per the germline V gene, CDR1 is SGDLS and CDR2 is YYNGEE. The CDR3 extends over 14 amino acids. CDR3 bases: TGTGCCAGCAACACGGGCAGGGTCCGCGACGAGCAGTACTTC. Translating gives CASNTGRVRDEQYF.

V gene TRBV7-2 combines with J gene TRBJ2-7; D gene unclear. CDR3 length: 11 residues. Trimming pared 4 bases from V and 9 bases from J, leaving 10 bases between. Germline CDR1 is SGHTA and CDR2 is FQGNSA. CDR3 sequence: CASSSDWTQYF. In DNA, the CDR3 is TGTGCCAGCAGCTCAGACTGGACGCAGTACTTC.

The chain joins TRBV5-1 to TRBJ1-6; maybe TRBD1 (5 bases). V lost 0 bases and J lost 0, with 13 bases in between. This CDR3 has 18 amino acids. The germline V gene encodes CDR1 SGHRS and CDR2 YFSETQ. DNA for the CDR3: TGCGCCAGCAGCTTGGATCCGGGGCGGAGCTCCTATAATTCACCCCTCCACTTT. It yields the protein CASSLDPGRSSYNSPLHF.

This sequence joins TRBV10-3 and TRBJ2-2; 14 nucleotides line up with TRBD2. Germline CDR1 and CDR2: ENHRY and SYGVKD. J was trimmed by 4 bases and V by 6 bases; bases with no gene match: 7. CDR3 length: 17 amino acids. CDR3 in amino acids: CAIRGTSGGLGTGELFF. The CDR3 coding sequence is TGTGCCATCAGAGGGACTAGCGGGGGCCTGGGCACCGGGGAGCTGTTTTTT.

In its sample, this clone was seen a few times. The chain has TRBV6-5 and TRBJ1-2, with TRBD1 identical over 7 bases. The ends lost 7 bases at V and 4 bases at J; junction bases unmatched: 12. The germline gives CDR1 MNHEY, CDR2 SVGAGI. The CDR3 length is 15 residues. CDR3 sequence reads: CASTLSRQGSYGYTF. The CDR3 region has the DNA TGTGCCAGCACCCTCTCGCGACAGGGTTCCTATGGCTACACCTTC.

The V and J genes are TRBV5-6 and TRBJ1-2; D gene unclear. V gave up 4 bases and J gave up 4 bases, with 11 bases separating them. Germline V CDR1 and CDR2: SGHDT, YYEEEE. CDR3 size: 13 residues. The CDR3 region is CASSPDASYGYTF. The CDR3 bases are TGTGCCAGCAGCCCGGACGCGAGCTATGGCTACACCTTC.

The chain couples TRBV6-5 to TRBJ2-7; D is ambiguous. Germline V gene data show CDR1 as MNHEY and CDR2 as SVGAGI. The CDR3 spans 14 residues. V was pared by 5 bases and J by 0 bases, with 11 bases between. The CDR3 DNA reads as TGTGCCAGCAGTCAAACTTCGAGCTCCTACGAGCAGTACTTC. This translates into CASSQTSSSYEQYF.

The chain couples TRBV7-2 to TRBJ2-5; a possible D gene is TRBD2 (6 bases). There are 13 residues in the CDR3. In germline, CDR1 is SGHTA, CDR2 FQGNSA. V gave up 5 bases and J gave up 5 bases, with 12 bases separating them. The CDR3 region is CASSLGDLETQYF. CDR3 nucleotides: TGTGCCAGCAGCCTAGGGGACTTGGAGACCCAGTACTTC.

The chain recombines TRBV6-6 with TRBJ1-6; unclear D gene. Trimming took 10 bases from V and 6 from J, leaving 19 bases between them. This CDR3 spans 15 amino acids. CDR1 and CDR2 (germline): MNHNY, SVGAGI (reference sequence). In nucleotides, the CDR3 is TGTGCCACCGCTACGCCCGGACGGGCTAATTCACCCCTCCACTTT. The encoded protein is CATATPGRANSPLHF.

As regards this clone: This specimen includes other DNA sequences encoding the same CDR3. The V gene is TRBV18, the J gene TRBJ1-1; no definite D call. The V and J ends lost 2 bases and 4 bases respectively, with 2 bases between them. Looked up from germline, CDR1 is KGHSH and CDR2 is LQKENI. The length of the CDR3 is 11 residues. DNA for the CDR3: TGTGCCAGCTCACCAGGCACTGAAGCTTTCTTT. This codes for CASSPGTEAFF.